The 22 T cell receptor beta chains reported below all come from one sample, sequenced in a study of patients and donors after allogeneic stem cell transplantation. TCRdb re-called the RT-PCR reads through MiXCR, storing one row per CDR3 protein. The table shows fewer than 95,000 distinct CDR3 sequences, with roughly 4.9% occurring only once. Sample: blood, either unsorted or a sorted T cell fraction (not recorded which). The receptors derive from a human donor who was either an allogeneic HSCT recipient or a stem cell or donor lymphocyte infusion donor (not recorded which). It is not recorded whose cells these are; they may come from a transplant donor.

The V and J genes are TRBV24-1 and TRBJ2-2, with a weak D call TRBD2 (5 bases). V lost 5 bases, J lost 1 base, and 7 bases lay in between. This CDR3 region has 14 residues. Per germline, CDR1 KGHDR and CDR2 SFDVKD. This CDR3 reads CATSGAGNTGELFF. For the CDR3, the DNA is TGTGCCACCAGTGGTGCGGGGAACACCGGGGAGCTGTTTTTT.

This clonotype was counted at least ten times. The rearrangement links TRBV29-1 to TRBJ2-3, with 7 bases that match TRBD1. Per germline, CDR1 SQVTM and CDR2 ANQGSEA. V lost 5 bases, J lost 3 bases, and 5 bases stayed unmatched. This CDR3 spans 13 amino acids. This CDR3 reads CSVTGTETDTQYF. DNA of the CDR3: TGCAGCGTTACCGGGACAGAGACAGATACGCAGTATTTT.

Here the CDR3 reads CASTRVLASEDTQYF. The CDR3 nucleotides are TGTGCCAGCACCCGAGTCTTGGCTAGTGAAGATACGCAGTATTTT. The chain links TRBV7-6 to TRBJ2-3; D remains unclear. V lost 7 bases and J 5 bases, leaving 19 bases between the germline ends. There are 15 residues in the CDR3. The germline gives CDR1 SGHVS, CDR2 FNYEAQ.

This sequence joins TRBV20-1 and TRBJ1-1, with TRBD1 as a possible D gene (6 bases). CDR3 length: 14 residues. V was trimmed by 4 bases and J by 1 base, leaving 13 bases between them. The germline gives CDR1 DFQATT, CDR2 SNEGSKA (reference sequence). The CDR3: CSATPGTSNTEAFF. The CDR3 DNA reads as TGCAGTGCTACGCCCGGGACATCGAACACTGAAGCTTTCTTT.

This clonotype was found many times. The chain is built from TRBV5-1 and TRBJ2-5; 7 bases agree with TRBD1. Looked up from germline, CDR1 is SGHRS and CDR2 is YFSETQ. This CDR3 is 14 amino acids long. The V gene end was trimmed by 3 bases and the J gene end by 3 bases; junction bases not matched to a gene: 5. The CDR3 sequence is CASSSAGTEETQYF. CDR3 in DNA: TGCGCCAGCAGCTCCGCCGGGACAGAAGAGACCCAGTACTTC.

This clonotype was seen many times. The V gene is TRBV23-1, the J gene TRBJ2-4, with TRBD1 identical over 8 bases. TRBV23-1 is labeled an ORF, and its function is uncertain. The V segment lost 4 bases and the J segment 2 bases; nucleotides outside the gene matches: 4. The CDR3 has 15 amino acids. The CDR3 nucleotides read TGCGCCAGCAGTCGCACAGGGGGTACCAAAAACATTCAGTACTTC. Translating it yields CASSRTGGTKNIQYF.

This clonotype was recorded at least ten times. The chain links TRBV6-1 to TRBJ1-3; 9 bases agree with TRBD1. This CDR3 is built from 17 residues. Trimming cost V 6 bases and J 3 bases; bases outside gene matches: 12. Germline V CDR1 and CDR2: MNHNS, SASEGT. The CDR3 sequence: CASRSTYRGRSGNTIYF. The CDR3 DNA sequence: TGTGCCAGCAGGTCTACTTACAGGGGGCGCAGTGGAAACACCATATATTTT.

The gene calls are TRBV5-4 and TRBJ1-2; 9 bases line up with TRBD1. The length of the CDR3 is 15 residues. The V gene end was trimmed by 5 bases and the J gene end by 1 base; junction bases not matched to a gene: 6. Germline V lookup: CDR1 SGHNT, CDR2 YYREEE (reference sequence). CDR3 DNA: TGTGCCAGCAGTCCGGACAGGGGAATTAACTATGGCTACACCTTC. Translated, it gives CASSPDRGINYGYTF.

This clonotype was counted many times. The chain links TRBV3-1 to TRBJ2-7, with D uncertain. Germline V gene lookup returns CDR1 LGHDT and CDR2 YNNKEL (reference sequence). The CDR3 contains 12 residues. V was cut by 1 base and J by 3 bases, with 4 bases left in between. The CDR3 DNA follows: TGTGCCAGCAGCCAAGGACTCTACGAGCAGTACTTC. Its translation is CASSQGLYEQYF.

This clonotype was counted a few times. The gene calls are TRBV11-3 and TRBJ2-2; TRBD2 agrees at 8 bases. Germline V gene data show CDR1 as SGHNT and CDR2 as YENEEA. The junction had 4 bases not matched to a gene; V was cut back by 1 base and J by 6 bases. This CDR3 is built from 15 residues. The CDR3 region is CASSLAGGPPGELFF. The DNA for the CDR3 is TGTGCCAGCAGCTTAGCGGGAGGGCCGCCCGGGGAGCTGTTTTTT.

Many counts were recorded for this clonotype. The gene calls are TRBV27 and TRBJ2-5, with 8 positions matching TRBD1. V dropped 2 bases and J dropped 5; count of bases not matched to a gene: 4. The CDR3 sequence is 14 residues long. Germline V CDR1 and CDR2: MNHEY, SMNVEV (reference sequence). In nucleotides, the CDR3 is TGTGCCAGCAGTTTAGCAGGGGGCCTGGAGACCCAGTACTTC. Protein: CASSLAGGLETQYF.

This chain uses TRBV4-1 with TRBJ2-1; D perhaps matches TRBD2 (6 bases). Germline V gene sequence: CDR1 MGHRA, CDR2 YSYEKL. This CDR3 is 17 amino acids long. The V and J ends lost 2 bases and 4 bases respectively, with 18 bases between them. The CDR3 DNA follows: TGCGCCAGCAGCCAACAAGCACCGACTAGGAGTTACAATGAGCAGTTCTTC. It codes for CASSQQAPTRSYNEQFF.

This clonotype was observed at least ten times. This chain uses TRBV29-1 with TRBJ2-5; TRBD2 matches at 8 bases. The CDR3 runs 15 residues. Germline-derived CDR1 and CDR2 are SQVTM and ANQGSEA. V trimming: 7 bases; J trimming: 0 bases; junction bases outside the gene matches: 10. CDR3 in DNA: TGCAGCGCCCAAGGGGCTAGCGGGCACCAAGAGACCCAGTACTTC. Protein sequence: CSAQGASGHQETQYF. Full variable domain (rest looked up from reference TRBV29-1 and TRBJ2-5): SAVISQKPSRDICQRGTSLTIQCQVDSQVTMMFWYRQQPGQSLTLIATANQGSEATYESGFVIDKFPISRPNLTFSTLTVSNMSPEDSSIYLCSAQGASGHQETQYFGPGTRLLVL.

The sample holds a few counts of this clonotype. The rearrangement joins TRBV10-3 to TRBJ2-6; a weak D match, TRBD2 (5 bases). V was shortened by 2 bases and J by 0 bases, with 11 bases between the two germline ends. The germline gives CDR1 ENHRY, CDR2 SYGVKD. The CDR3 has 17 residues. DNA of the CDR3: TGTGCCATCAGTGAGCGGAGCGGAGTCTCTGGGGCCAACGTCCTGACTTTC. This sequence encodes CAISERSGVSGANVLTF.

This chain uses TRBV21-1 with TRBJ1-2; the D segment call TRBD1 is taken from the table without a DNA check. TRBV21-1 is an annotated pseudogene. CDR3 length: 18 residues. The CDR3 loop reads CASSFRRGQELSNYGYTF. The CDR3 nucleotides are TGTGCCAGCAGCTTCCGCCGGGGACAGGAGCTTTCTAACTATGGCTACACCTTC.

The table lists this clonotype with a few counts. The chain combines TRBV10-3 with TRBJ1-2, with TRBD1 as a possible D gene (6 bases). V was shortened by 3 bases and J by 3 bases, with 8 bases between the two germline ends. The CDR3 contains 13 residues. Per the germline V gene, CDR1 is ENHRY and CDR2 is SYGVKD. This CDR3 reads CAISDAGDYGYTF. Written as DNA, the CDR3 is TGTGCCATCAGTGACGCAGGGGACTATGGCTACACCTTC.

The table lists this clonotype with a few counts. The rearrangement joins TRBV18 to TRBJ2-5; TRBD2 might be the D (6 bases). CDR1 and CDR2 (germline): KGHSH, LQKENI. This CDR3 has 15 residues. Trimming cost V 4 bases and J 3 bases, with 15 bases left between them. CDR3 bases: TGTGCCAGCTCACGATCAGGGCGGGACGAAGAGACCCAGTACTTC. Its protein is CASSRSGRDEETQYF.

The table lists this clonotype with a few counts. V gene TRBV6-1 combines with J gene TRBJ1-2; perhaps TRBD1 as D (6 bases). CDR3 size: 15 residues. Germline CDR1 is MNHNS and CDR2 is SASEGT. V was shortened by 6 bases and J by 4 bases, with 18 bases between the two germline ends. Here the CDR3 reads CASSPSPGEVYGYTF. CDR3 DNA sequence: TGTGCCAGCAGCCCCAGCCCAGGGGAAGTCTATGGCTACACCTTC.

Turning to this clonotype: A much larger clone lies one base from this, so it may be a read error. CDR3 in amino acids: CASSVRTSGTQETPYF. The CDR3 DNA reads as TGTGCCAGCAGTGTCCGGACTAGCGGAACCCAAGAGACCCCGTACTTC. J is TRBJ2-5 and V is TRBV25-1; 10 nucleotides line up with TRBD2. The CDR3 length is 16 residues. Per the germline V gene, CDR1 is MGHDK and CDR2 is SYGVNS. The variable domain in full, with the rest retrieved from reference TRBV25-1 and TRBJ2-5, is EADIYQTPRYLVIGTGKKITLECSQTMGHDKMYWYQQDPGMELHLIHYSYGVNSTEKGDLSSESTVSRIRTEHFPLTLESARPSHTSQYLCASSVRTSGTQETPYFGPGTRLLVL.

This clonotype was recorded many times. This chain connects TRBV5-5 to TRBJ2-7, with 12 bases matching TRBD2. The CDR3 contains 16 residues. The V gene end was trimmed by 3 bases and the J gene end by 4 bases; junction bases not matched to a gene: 8. Per the germline V gene, CDR1 is SGHKS and CDR2 is YYEKEE (reference sequence). In DNA form, the CDR3 reads TGTGCCAGCAGCTCCCTGACGACTAGCGGGAGTTACGAGCAGTACTTC. It codes for CASSSLTTSGSYEQYF.

This clonotype was seen a handful of times. CDR3 sequence: CASYSALAGGADTQYF. The CDR3, as DNA: TGTGCCAGCTATTCGGCGCTAGCGGGAGGGGCAGATACGCAGTATTTT. The chain uses TRBV28 and TRBJ2-3, with 12 bases lining up with TRBD2. The CDR3 covers 16 residues. The germline gives CDR1 MDHEN, CDR2 SYDVKM. With V trimmed by 8 bases and J by 4 bases, 10 bases remained unmatched.

There are many counts of this clonotype. This sequence joins TRBV12-3 or TRBV12-4 and TRBJ1-5; maybe TRBD1 (6 bases). CDR3 size: 13 residues. Between the trimmed V and J ends, which lost 8 bases and 3 bases, there was a span of 11 bases. As DNA, the CDR3 is TGTGCCAGCTTAAGGGGGTCCAATCAGCCCCAGCATTTT. Protein sequence: CASLRGSNQPQHF.